Following are 19 T cell receptor beta chains from one sample sequenced in a study of cytomegalovirus exposure and HLA in healthy donors (dated by TCRdb to 2016 to 2017). Receptors were amplified or captured by the immunoSEQ multiplex PCR assay. The multiplex PCR relied on a mix of 60 forward primers for TCR Vbeta segments and 13 reverse primers for TCR Jbeta segments. Sourced from immuneACCESS, this table was stored by TCRdb with only in-frame sequences that have V and J called. A share of the clones is absent; for the studies checked, an unresolved V gene accounts for under half, and the remainder has no known explanation. This sample's table contains about 130,000 clones. The ten biggest clones cover 2.5% to 3% of the sample. Sequences were obtained from PBMCs. Receptor source: a man aged 30 to 45 in good health and CMV-seronegative.

The rearrangement joins TRBV29-1 to TRBJ1-2, with a tentative D call TRBD1 (5 bases). There are 12 residues in the CDR3. Trimming took off 8 bases at V and 5 bases at J, with 15 bases between the two ends. Germline lookup yields CDR1 SQVTM and CDR2 ANQGSEA. The CDR3 loop reads CSSENPGYGYTF. CDR3 bases: TGCAGCTCAGAGAACCCAGGGTATGGCTACACCTTC.

The J gene is TRBJ2-7, the V gene TRBV28; D is unresolved. Trimming took off 8 bases at V and 2 bases at J, with 16 bases between the two ends. The CDR3 extends over 14 amino acids. Germline V gene sequence: CDR1 MDHEN, CDR2 SYDVKM. This chain's CDR3 is CASSLPGTAYEQYF. CDR3 nucleotide sequence: TGTGCCAGCTCGCTTCCAGGCACCGCCTACGAGCAGTACTTC. The variable domain in full, completed from reference TRBV28 and TRBJ2-7, reads DVKVTQSSRYLVKRTGEKVFLECVQDMDHENMFWYRQDPGLGLRLIYFSYDVKMKEKGDIPEGYSVSREKKERFSLILESASTNQTSMYLCASSLPGTAYEQYFGPGTRLTVT.

The chain joins TRBV5-5 to TRBJ2-3; D might be TRBD1 (5 bases). V shed 2 bases and J shed 0 bases, with 10 bases lying between them. The CDR3 length is 15 residues. Germline V lookup: CDR1 SGHKS, CDR2 YYEKEE (reference sequence). CDR3 in DNA: TGTGCCAGCAGCTTTCAGACAGCTAGCACAGATACGCAGTATTTT. This encodes CASSFQTASTDTQYF. Together with reference TRBV5-5 and TRBJ2-3, the CDR3 gives the full variable domain: DAGVTQSPTHLIKTRGQQVTLRCSPISGHKSVSWYQQVLGQGPQFIFQYYEKEERGRGNFPDRFSARQFPNYSSELNVNALLLGDSALYLCASSFQTASTDTQYFGPGTRLTVL.

This chain uses TRBV13 with TRBJ2-2; D not certain. CDR3 size: 13 residues. Germline V gene data show CDR1 as PRHDT and CDR2 as FYEKMQ (reference sequence). The germline V and J ends were trimmed by 5 bases and 6 bases, with 10 bases remaining between them. The DNA for the CDR3 is TGTGCCAGCAGCACGCTGGGCCCCGGGGAGCTGTTTTTT. It is translated as CASSTLGPGELFF.

The V gene is TRBV11-2, the J gene TRBJ2-7, with D possibly being TRBD1 (6 bases). The CDR3 totals 14 residues. Trimming cost V 0 bases and J 4 bases, with 10 bases left between them. Per the germline V gene, CDR1 is SGHAT and CDR2 is FQNNGV. CDR3 in amino acids: CASSLERGGYEQYF. The CDR3 DNA is TGTGCCAGCAGCTTAGAGCGAGGGGGATACGAGCAGTACTTC.

The chain joins TRBV19 to TRBJ2-2, with 10 positions matching TRBD1. V lost 6 bases to trimming and J lost 3 bases; unmatched junction nucleotides: 4. The CDR3 consists of 15 residues. Germline assignment: CDR1 LNHDA and CDR2 SQIVND (reference sequence). CDR3 DNA sequence: TGTGCCAGTAGCGACAGGGGGCTTGACACCGGGGAGCTGTTTTTT. This gives the protein CASSDRGLDTGELFF.

V gene TRBV19 combines with J gene TRBJ2-7, with TRBD1 matching over 7 bases. After removal of 0 bases from V and 2 bases from J, the junction contained 7 bases not matched to a gene. The CDR3 covers 16 residues. Germline V gives CDR1 LNHDA, CDR2 SQIVND (reference sequence). The CDR3 region has the DNA TGTGCCAGTAGTATAGACCACGGGCAGGGGGCCTACGAGCAGTACTTC. Translating it yields CASSIDHGQGAYEQYF.

The chain couples TRBV2 to TRBJ1-4, with D perhaps matching TRBD1 (6 bases). V dropped 4 bases and J dropped 8 bases, with 17 bases sitting between them. The CDR3 runs to 15 residues. Germline V gene data show CDR1 as SNHLY and CDR2 as FYNNEI. CDR3 DNA: TGTGCCAGCAGTGTATTGGGGGCTGGAGGAGAAAAACTGTTTTTT. Protein sequence: CASSVLGAGGEKLFF.

The chain recombines TRBV5-1 with TRBJ2-2, with D tentatively TRBD2 (5 bases). Trimming left V 4 bases short and J 3 bases short, with 16 bases between. The CDR3 consists of 16 residues. Germline CDR1 SGHRS, CDR2 YFSETQ. CDR3 DNA: TGCGCCAGCAGCCCTCTAACGAGGAGGCACACCGGGGAGCTGTTTTTT. Translation: CASSPLTRRHTGELFF. The whole variable domain, remainder taken from reference TRBV5-1 and TRBJ2-2, is KAGVTQTPRYLIKTRGQQVTLSCSPISGHRSVSWYQQTPGQGLQFLFEYFSETQRNKGNFPGRFSGRQFSNSRSEMNVSTLELGDSALYLCASSPLTRRHTGELFFGEGSRLTVL.

The V gene is TRBV7-2, the J gene TRBJ2-7, with 9 bases aligning to TRBD1. The CDR3 consists of 15 residues. From germline, CDR1 is SGHTA and CDR2 FQGNSA. Germline trimming cut 4 bases from V and 1 base from J; bases unmatched to any gene: 5. In nucleotides, the CDR3 is TGTGCCAGCAGCTATTACAGGGGGCAATCCTACGAGCAGTACTTC. Translation: CASSYYRGQSYEQYF.

The chain couples TRBV11-3 to TRBJ2-3; D possibly corresponds to TRBD2 (5 bases). The V end was cut by 5 bases, the J end by 5 bases, with 14 bases between. The CDR3 spans 14 residues. The germline V gene encodes CDR1 SGHNT and CDR2 YENEEA. The CDR3: CASSPGRAVDTQYF. The CDR3 bases are TGTGCCAGCAGCCCTGGGCGGGCCGTAGATACGCAGTATTTT.

This chain connects TRBV7-3 to TRBJ1-4, with TRBD1 as a possible D gene (5 bases). The germline V and J ends were trimmed by 5 bases and 3 bases, with 13 bases remaining between them. From germline, CDR1 is SGHTA and CDR2 FQGTGA. The CDR3 spans 15 residues. The CDR3 coding sequence is TGTGCCAGCAGCGAAGGGGCAGGCCCTAATGAAAAACTGTTTTTT. It encodes CASSEGAGPNEKLFF.

The CDR3: CASSFSRVPSNQPQHF. The DNA of the CDR3 is TGTGCCAGCAGCTTCTCTCGGGTACCTAGCAATCAGCCCCAGCATTTT. V gene TRBV5-6 combines with J gene TRBJ1-5; no firm D call. Germline V CDR1 and CDR2: SGHDT, YYEEEE. The CDR3 runs to 16 residues. V was trimmed by 2 bases and J by 0 bases, leaving 12 bases between them.

This clone is identified as medium-sized (0.01 to 0.1%) from frequency. The chain employs TRBV10-3 and TRBJ1-4; a weak D match, TRBD1 (5 bases). The CDR3 has 16 residues. The germline V gene encodes CDR1 ENHRY and CDR2 SYGVKD. The V end was cut by 5 bases, the J end by 2 bases, with 15 bases between. In DNA, the CDR3 is TGTGCCATCAGTCCCACTGCGGGGGGTACTAATGAAAAACTGTTTTTT. Its protein is CAISPTAGGTNEKLFF.

This rearrangement joins TRBV6-4 to TRBJ1-5, with D unresolved. V lost 2 bases and J 0 bases, leaving 14 bases between the germline ends. Germline-derived CDR1 and CDR2 are MRHNA and SNTAGT. The CDR3 contains 17 residues. The CDR3 coding sequence is TGTGCCAGCAGTGACCCGCGACGACAAGATAGCAATCAGCCCCAGCATTTT. Translated: CASSDPRRQDSNQPQHF.

The rearrangement uses TRBV19 and TRBJ2-1; 7 positions match TRBD1. V shed 6 bases and J 5 bases; nucleotides not matched to a gene: 10. The CDR3 sequence is 15 residues long. Germline-derived CDR1 and CDR2 are LNHDA and SQIVND (reference sequence). CDR3 loop: CASSAPLTGDNEQFF. In nucleotides, the CDR3 is TGTGCCAGTAGCGCTCCTCTTACAGGGGACAATGAGCAGTTCTTC.

The V and J genes are TRBV11-3 and TRBJ1-1; 9 nucleotides match TRBD1. Trimming cost V 5 bases and J 1 base; bases outside gene matches: 5. CDR3 size: 15 residues. From germline, CDR1 is SGHNT and CDR2 YENEEA. The CDR3 reads CASSQGTGWNTEAFF. As DNA, the CDR3 is TGTGCCAGCAGCCAAGGGACAGGGTGGAACACTGAAGCTTTCTTT.

The chain carries TRBV5-1 and TRBJ2-1, with D unresolved. The V gene lost 0 bases and the J gene lost 8 bases, with 9 bases spanning the gap. Germline V gene sequence: CDR1 SGHRS, CDR2 YFSETQ. This CDR3 is built from 13 residues. The CDR3 loop reads CASSLGVAYEQFF. The CDR3 bases are TGCGCCAGCAGCTTGGGGGTAGCCTATGAGCAGTTCTTC.

The chain carries TRBV11-2 and TRBJ2-7; 10 bases are shared with TRBD2. The CDR3 consists of 14 residues. V was clipped by 5 bases and J by 6 bases; unmatched bases: 7. Germline CDR1 is SGHAT and CDR2 is FQNNGV. CDR3 nucleotide sequence: TGTGCCAGCAGCCCACTAGCGGGAAGATCCGAGCAGTACTTC. Protein: CASSPLAGRSEQYF.